The clone carrying this T cell receptor beta chain appeared once. Its antigen remains unidentified. This CDR3 spans 15 amino acids. The V gene's germline CDR1 is SGHRS and CDR2 YFSETQ. V dropped 6 bases and J dropped 4 bases, with 17 bases sitting between them. This sample stems from a study of persistence of HIV-infected CD4 T cells. An overlapping HIV-1 Gag peptide pool stimulated these cells at about 0.9 ug/peptide/mL. Sorting of responding CD4+ T cells relied on upregulated CD40 ligand together with CD69. Undetectable plasma HIV-1 RNA below 50 copies/mL lasted at least 4 years. CD8+ T cells were removed from PBMCs prior to stimulation. Whole-study results and caveats: CMV- and Gag-responding cells had lower TCRbeta richness than CD3/CD28-responding cells. Antigen-responding cells were enriched for degenerate expanded CDR3beta sequences.

This was the immunoSEQ version 4 assay in survey mode. Profiling relied on immunoSEQ multiplex PCR, and the TCRdb table lists in-frame clones only, not all of them. The table shows 23,000 or so clones, with around 67% occurring only once. Source: CD4+ T cells sorted from PBMCs after approximately 19-hour stimulation, taken from a patient who received antiretroviral therapy. The chain joins TRBV5-1 to TRBJ2-1, with a tentative D call TRBD2 (7 bases). This sequence was found in an adult man with HIV who was CMV-seropositive. DNA of the CDR3: TGCGCCAGCAATCTAGGGAGGGGGGCTTACAATGAGCAGTTCTTC. Protein: CASNLGRGAYNEQFF.